This T cell receptor (beta chain) was recovered during a study of control samples from healthy donors and cancer patients. The repertoire was sequenced with immunoSEQ multiplex PCR; TCRdb's copy has only in-frame clones and lacks some. This table holds some 130,000 clones, more than 80% found once. This CDR3 region has 14 residues. J lost 5 bases, V lost 10 bases, and 12 bases had no gene match. CDR1 is LNHDA, CDR2 SQIVND, per germline (reference sequence). This receptor was taken from a man in his forties or fifties in good health. The V call is TRBV19, the J call TRBJ2-5, with 8 bases lining up with TRBD2. The sequencing sample was made of blood. The CDR3 DNA follows: TGTGCCAAGAGGGGTAGCGGGGTCCACGAGACCCAGTACTTC. It translates to CAKRGSGVHETQYF.